The clone carrying this T cell receptor (beta chain) was seen only a few times. This specimen comes from a study of blood T cell repertoires in COVID-19. Trimming removed 0 bases from V and 0 bases from J; junction bases left unmatched: 1. Germline V gene sequence: CDR1 SGHVS, CDR2 FNYEAQ. This CDR3 spans 15 amino acids. Libraries were prepared by immunoSEQ multiplex PCR; TCRdb keeps only in-frame clonotypes and omits some of them. The sample holds about 270,000 clones, over 70% seen once. What was sequenced was peripheral blood. The receptor's source is a man aged 80 or over with acute or convalescent COVID-19. This chain joins TRBV7-6 and TRBJ2-5; the match to TRBD2 covers 7 bases. The CDR3 coding sequence is TGTGCCAGCAGCTTAGCGGGAGGGTACCAAGAGACCCAGTACTTC. Its translation is CASSLAGGYQETQYF.